Following are 4 T cell receptor beta chains from one sample sequenced in a study of cytomegalovirus exposure and HLA in healthy donors. A multiplex PCR was run with 60 Vbeta primers and 13 Jbeta primers. Clones were sequenced by immunoSEQ multiplex PCR, and TCRdb holds only the in-frame ones, with some missing. Here the sample spans fewer than 200,000 clones, 75% to 85% being singletons. The specimen was PBMCs. The origin of the receptors is a boy between 10 and 17 years old in good health and CMV-seronegative.

The genes are TRBV2 and TRBJ2-1; D is uncertain. This CDR3 contains 13 residues. The germline V and J ends were trimmed by 5 bases and 3 bases, with 8 bases remaining between them. Germline CDR1 reads SNHLY; CDR2 reads FYNNEI. The CDR3: CASSFQIYNEQFF. The CDR3 DNA reads TGTGCCAGCAGTTTCCAGATCTACAATGAGCAGTTCTTC.

The chain joins TRBV19 to TRBJ2-2; possible D gene TRBD1, 5 bases. This CDR3 has 12 residues. CDR1 and CDR2 from the germline V gene are LNHDA and SQIVND (reference sequence). Trimming took off 7 bases at V and 7 bases at J, with 10 bases between the two ends. This chain's CDR3 is CASTGWDGELFF. The CDR3 nucleotides are TGTGCCAGTACAGGGTGGGACGGGGAGCTGTTTTTT.

The rearrangement links TRBV6-5 to TRBJ2-7, with a possible D match to TRBD2 (6 bases). The germline V gene encodes CDR1 MNHEY and CDR2 SVGAGI. Trimming took 0 bases from V and 3 from J, leaving 12 bases between them. The CDR3 sequence is 15 residues long. The CDR3 coding sequence is TGTGCCAGCAGTTACTCGTACGGGGGAAACTACGAGCAGTACTTC. This translates into CASSYSYGGNYEQYF.

This chain links TRBV5-4 with TRBJ1-2; 8 bases match TRBD1. The germline V gene has CDR1 SGHNT and CDR2 YYREEE (reference sequence). With V trimmed by 4 bases and J by 0 bases, 5 bases remained unmatched. The CDR3 sequence is 15 residues long. DNA of the CDR3: TGTGCCAGCAGCAAGGACAGGGAATCTAACTATGGCTACACCTTC. Translated, it gives CASSKDRESNYGYTF.